This T cell receptor beta chain was identified in a study of brain metastases from non-small cell lung cancer. Here immunoSEQ multiplex PCR was the method, and the copy in TCRdb shows in-frame clones only, minus some. The sample has more than 1,500 clones, 81% seen once. The length of the CDR3 is 13 residues. V was clipped by 2 bases and J by 5 bases, with 10 bases between them. The sequence was collected from a donor over 35 with non-small cell lung cancer. The source material was tumor-adjacent normal tissue. The rearrangement uses TRBV12-3 or TRBV12-4 and TRBJ2-7; D unclear. CDR3 bases: TGTGCCAGCAGTTTAAAGACCGGTGACGAGCAGTACTTC. Protein product: CASSLKTGDEQYF.